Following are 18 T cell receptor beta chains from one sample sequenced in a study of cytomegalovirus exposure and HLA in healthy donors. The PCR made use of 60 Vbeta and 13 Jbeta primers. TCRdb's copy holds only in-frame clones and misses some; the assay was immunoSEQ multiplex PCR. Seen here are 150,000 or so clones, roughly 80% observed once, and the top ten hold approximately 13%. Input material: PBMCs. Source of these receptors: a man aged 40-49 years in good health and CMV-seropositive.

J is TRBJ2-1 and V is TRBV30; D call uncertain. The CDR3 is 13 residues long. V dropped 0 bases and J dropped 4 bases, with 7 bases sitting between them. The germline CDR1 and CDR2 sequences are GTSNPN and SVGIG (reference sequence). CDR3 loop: CAWSVSTYNEQFF. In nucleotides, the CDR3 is TGTGCCTGGAGTGTGAGTACTTACAATGAGCAGTTCTTC.

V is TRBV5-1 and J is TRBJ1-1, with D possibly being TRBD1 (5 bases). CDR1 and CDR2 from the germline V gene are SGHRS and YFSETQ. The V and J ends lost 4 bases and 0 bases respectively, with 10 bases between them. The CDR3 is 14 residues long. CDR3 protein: CASSVDSMNTEAFF. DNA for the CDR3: TGCGCCAGCAGCGTCGACAGCATGAACACTGAAGCTTTCTTT.

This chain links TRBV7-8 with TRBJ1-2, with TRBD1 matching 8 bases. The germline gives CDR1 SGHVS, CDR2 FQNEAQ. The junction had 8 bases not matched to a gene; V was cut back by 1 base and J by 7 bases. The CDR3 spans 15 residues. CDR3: CASSLETGVWSGYTF. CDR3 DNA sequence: TGTGCCAGCAGCTTAGAGACAGGGGTCTGGAGTGGCTACACCTTC.

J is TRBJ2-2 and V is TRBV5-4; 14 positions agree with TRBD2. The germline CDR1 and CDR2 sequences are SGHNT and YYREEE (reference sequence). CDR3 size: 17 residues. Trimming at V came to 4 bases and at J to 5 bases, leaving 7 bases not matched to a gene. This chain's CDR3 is CASSQRLAGGQTGELFF. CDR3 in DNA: TGTGCCAGCAGCCAGAGACTAGCGGGAGGGCAAACCGGGGAGCTGTTTTTT.

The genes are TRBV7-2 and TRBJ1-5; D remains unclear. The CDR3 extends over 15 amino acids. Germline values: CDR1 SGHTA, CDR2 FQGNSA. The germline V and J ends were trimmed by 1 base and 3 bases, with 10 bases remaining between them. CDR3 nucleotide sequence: TGTGCCAGCAGCTTAGTTTGGCACCCCAATCAGCCCCAGCATTTT. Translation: CASSLVWHPNQPQHF.

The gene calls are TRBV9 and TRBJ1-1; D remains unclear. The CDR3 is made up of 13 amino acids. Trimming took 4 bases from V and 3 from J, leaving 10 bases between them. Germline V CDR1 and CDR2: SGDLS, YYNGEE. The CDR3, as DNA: TGTGCCAGCAGCCCAAGTATAGACACTGAAGCTTTCTTT. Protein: CASSPSIDTEAFF.

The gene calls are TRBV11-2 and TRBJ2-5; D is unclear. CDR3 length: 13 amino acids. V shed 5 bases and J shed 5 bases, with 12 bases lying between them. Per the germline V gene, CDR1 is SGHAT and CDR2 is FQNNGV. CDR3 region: CASSEEMWETQYF. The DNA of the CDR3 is TGTGCCAGCAGCGAAGAGATGTGGGAGACCCAGTACTTC. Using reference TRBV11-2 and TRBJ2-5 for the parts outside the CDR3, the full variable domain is EAGVAQSPRYKIIEKRQSVAFWCNPISGHATLYWYQQILGQGPKLLIQFQNNGVVDDSQLPKDRFSAERLKGVDSTLKIQPAKLEDSAVYLCASSEEMWETQYFGPGTRLLVL.

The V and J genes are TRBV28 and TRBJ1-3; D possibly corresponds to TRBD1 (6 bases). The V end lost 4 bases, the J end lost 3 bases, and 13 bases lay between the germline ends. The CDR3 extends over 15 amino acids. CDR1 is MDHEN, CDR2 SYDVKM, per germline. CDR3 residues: CASSWGPNHGNTIYF. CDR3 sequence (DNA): TGTGCCAGCAGTTGGGGGCCAAACCATGGAAACACCATATATTTT.

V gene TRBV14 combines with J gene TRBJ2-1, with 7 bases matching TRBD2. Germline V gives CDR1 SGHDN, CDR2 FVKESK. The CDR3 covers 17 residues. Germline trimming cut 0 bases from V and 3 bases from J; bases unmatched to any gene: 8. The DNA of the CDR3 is TGTGCCAGCAGCCAAGATAGGGACTACCGAAACTACAATGAGCAGTTCTTC. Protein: CASSQDRDYRNYNEQFF.

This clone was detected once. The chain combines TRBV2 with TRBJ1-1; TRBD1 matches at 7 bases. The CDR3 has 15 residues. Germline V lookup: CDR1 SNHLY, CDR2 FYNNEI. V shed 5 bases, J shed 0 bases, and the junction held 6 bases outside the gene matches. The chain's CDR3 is CASSTQGLMNTEAFF. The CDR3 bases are TGTGCCAGCAGTACACAGGGGCTTATGAACACTGAAGCTTTCTTT.

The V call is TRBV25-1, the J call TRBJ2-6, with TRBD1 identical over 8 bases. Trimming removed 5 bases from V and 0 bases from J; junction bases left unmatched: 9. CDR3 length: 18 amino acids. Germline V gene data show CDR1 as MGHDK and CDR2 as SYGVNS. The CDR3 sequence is CASSHDRGGVSGANVLTF. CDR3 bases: TGTGCCAGCAGTCATGACAGGGGCGGCGTCTCTGGGGCCAACGTCCTGACTTTC. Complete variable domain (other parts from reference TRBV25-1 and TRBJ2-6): EADIYQTPRYLVIGTGKKITLECSQTMGHDKMYWYQQDPGMELHLIHYSYGVNSTEKGDLSSESTVSRIRTEHFPLTLESARPSHTSQYLCASSHDRGGVSGANVLTFGAGSRLTVL.

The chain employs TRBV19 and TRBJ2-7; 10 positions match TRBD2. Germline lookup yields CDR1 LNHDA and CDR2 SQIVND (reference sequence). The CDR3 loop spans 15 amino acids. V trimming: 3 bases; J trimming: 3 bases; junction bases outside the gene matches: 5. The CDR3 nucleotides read TGTGCCAGTAGTATGAGCGGGAGGGGGATCTACGAGCAGTACTTC. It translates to CASSMSGRGIYEQYF.

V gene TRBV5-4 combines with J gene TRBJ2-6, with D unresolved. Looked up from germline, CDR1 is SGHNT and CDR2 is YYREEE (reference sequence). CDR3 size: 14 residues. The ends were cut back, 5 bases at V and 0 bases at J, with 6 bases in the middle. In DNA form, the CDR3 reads TGTGCCAGCAGAATCAGCTCTGGGGCCAACGTCCTGACTTTC. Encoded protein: CASRISSGANVLTF. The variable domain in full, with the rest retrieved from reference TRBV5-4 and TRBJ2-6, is ETGVTQSPTHLIKTRGQQVTLRCSSQSGHNTVSWYQQALGQGPQFIFQYYREEENGRGNFPPRFSGLQFPNYSSELNVNALELDDSALYLCASRISSGANVLTFGAGSRLTVL.

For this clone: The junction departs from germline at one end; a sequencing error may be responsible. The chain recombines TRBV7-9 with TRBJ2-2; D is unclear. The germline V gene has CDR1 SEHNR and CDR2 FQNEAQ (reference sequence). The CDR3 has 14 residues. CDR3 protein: CSSSPLHDTGELFF. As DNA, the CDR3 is TGTTCCAGCAGCCCACTTCACGACACCGGGGAGCTGTTTTTT. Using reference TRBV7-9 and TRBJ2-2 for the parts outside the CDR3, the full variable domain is DTGVSQNPRHKITKRGQNVTFRCDPISEHNRLYWYRQTLGQGPEFLTYFQNEAQLEKSRLLSDRFSAERPKGSFSTLEIQRTEQGDSAMYLCSSSPLHDTGELFFGEGSRLTVL.

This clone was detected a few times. The CDR3 sequence: CASRRRTGDPYNEQFF. The CDR3 DNA reads TGTGCCAGTAGGCGGCGGACGGGAGATCCCTACAATGAGCAGTTCTTC. V and J are TRBV19 and TRBJ2-1; D possibly corresponds to TRBD2 (6 bases). Per germline, CDR1 LNHDA and CDR2 SQIVND (reference sequence). The CDR3 is made up of 16 amino acids. V was trimmed by 6 bases and J by 2 bases, leaving 17 bases between them.

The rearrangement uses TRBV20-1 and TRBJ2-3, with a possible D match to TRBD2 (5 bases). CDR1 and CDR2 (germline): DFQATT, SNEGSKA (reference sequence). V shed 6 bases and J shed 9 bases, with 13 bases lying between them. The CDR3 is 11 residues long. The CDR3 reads CSAPQLETQYF. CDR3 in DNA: TGCAGTGCCCCCCAACTAGAGACGCAGTATTTT.

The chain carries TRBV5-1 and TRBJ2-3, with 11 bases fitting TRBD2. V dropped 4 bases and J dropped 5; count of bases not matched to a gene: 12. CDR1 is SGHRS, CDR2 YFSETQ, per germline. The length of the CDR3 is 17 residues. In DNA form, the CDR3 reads TGCGCCAGCAGCCGAGAACTAGCGGGAGCTGGTGGAGATACGCAGTATTTT. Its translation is CASSRELAGAGGDTQYF.

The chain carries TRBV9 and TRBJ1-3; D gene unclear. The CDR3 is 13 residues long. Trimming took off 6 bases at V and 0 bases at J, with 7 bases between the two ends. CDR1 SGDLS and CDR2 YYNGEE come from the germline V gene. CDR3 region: CASKGGSGNTIYF. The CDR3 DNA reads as TGTGCCAGCAAGGGAGGCTCTGGAAACACCATATATTTT.